The 21 T cell receptor beta chains reported below all come from one sample, sequenced in a study of blood T cell repertoires in COVID-19. TCRdb's copy holds only in-frame clones and misses some; the assay was immunoSEQ multiplex PCR. The sample lists 35,000 to 40,000 clones; about 88% were seen once. The sample comprised peripheral blood. Source of these receptors: a man in his fifties or sixties with active COVID-19.

The chain is built from TRBV7-2 and TRBJ1-2; D may be TRBD1 (6 bases). The CDR3 spans 14 residues. The V gene's germline CDR1 is SGHTA and CDR2 FQGNSA. The ends were cut back, 5 bases at V and 6 bases at J, with 16 bases in the middle. For the CDR3, the DNA is TGTGCCAGCAGCCTACAGGGAATCGTCGATGGCTACACCTTC. Translated: CASSLQGIVDGYTF.

This clone was found once. The chain is built from TRBV11-2 and TRBJ2-5; TRBD2 agrees at 7 bases. Trimming at V came to 1 base and at J to 5 bases, leaving 4 bases not matched to a gene. The CDR3 extends over 14 amino acids. Germline CDR1 SGHAT, CDR2 FQNNGV. The CDR3 coding sequence is TGTGCCAGCAGCTTAGGACTAGCTCGGGAGACCCAGTACTTC. Translation: CASSLGLARETQYF. The full variable domain, rest sourced from reference TRBV11-2 and TRBJ2-5, is EAGVAQSPRYKIIEKRQSVAFWCNPISGHATLYWYQQILGQGPKLLIQFQNNGVVDDSQLPKDRFSAERLKGVDSTLKIQPAKLEDSAVYLCASSLGLARETQYFGPGTRLLVL.

The chain joins TRBV12-3 or TRBV12-4 to TRBJ2-7; D is ambiguous. Trimming shortened V by 1 base and J by 2 bases, and 6 bases separated the two germline ends. CDR3 length: 13 residues. The CDR3 nucleotides read TGTGCCAGCAGTTTAGGCAGGCCCTACGAGCAGTACTTC. Translating it yields CASSLGRPYEQYF.

V usage is TRBV19 and J usage is TRBJ2-2; 8 bases fit TRBD2. Looked up from germline, CDR1 is LNHDA and CDR2 is SQIVND (reference sequence). The CDR3 has 16 residues. The CDR3: CASTPGLVSGGRELFF. The DNA for the CDR3 is TGTGCGAGCACCCCGGGACTAGTAAGCGGGGGCCGGGAGCTGTTTTTT.

CDR3 DNA: TGTGCCAGCAGCTCGGACACCGGGGAGCTGTTTTTT. It yields the protein CASSSDTGELFF. The rearrangement joins TRBV11-3 to TRBJ2-2, with D unresolved. The V end lost 4 bases, the J end lost 3 bases, and 3 bases lay between the germline ends. There are 12 residues in the CDR3. The V gene's germline CDR1 is SGHNT and CDR2 YENEEA.

The J gene is TRBJ1-3, the V gene TRBV19; D is ambiguous. V gave up 2 bases and J gave up 3 bases, with 2 bases separating them. CDR3 length: 12 amino acids. Germline loops: CDR1 LNHDA, CDR2 SQIVND (reference sequence). The CDR3: CASSIRGNTIYF. CDR3 sequence (DNA): TGTGCCAGTAGTATACGTGGAAACACCATATATTTT.

The chain employs TRBV18 and TRBJ1-6, with 9 bases matching TRBD1. Germline assignment: CDR1 KGHSH and CDR2 LQKENI. V shed 6 bases and J 7 bases; nucleotides not matched to a gene: 13. CDR3 length: 17 residues. In DNA form, the CDR3 reads TGTGCCAGCTCGCGGAACTTACAGGGGGCCTTGAATTCACCCCTCCACTTT. It translates to CASSRNLQGALNSPLHF.

V and J are TRBV27 and TRBJ2-2; D gene uncertain. V was shortened by 1 base and J by 4 bases, with 10 bases between the two germline ends. The CDR3 loop spans 15 amino acids. The germline V gene encodes CDR1 MNHEY and CDR2 SMNVEV (reference sequence). The CDR3 region has the DNA TGTGCCAGCAGTTTATTTGGCCAATCCACCGGGGAGCTGTTTTTT. It translates to CASSLFGQSTGELFF.

The chain uses TRBV3-1 (or the pseudogene TRBV3-2) and TRBJ2-7, with 7 bases fitting TRBD1. Losses at the gene ends were 5 bases for V and 2 bases for J; bases not matched to a gene: 12. The length of the CDR3 is 16 residues. Germline loops: CDR1 LGHDT, CDR2 YNNKEL (reference sequence). In DNA, the CDR3 is TGTGCCAGCAGCACGTACGTGGGACAGCAGACCTACGAGCAGTACTTC. It encodes CASSTYVGQQTYEQYF.

This chain connects TRBV27 to TRBJ2-5; a possible D gene is TRBD1 (6 bases). The CDR3 has 14 residues. Trimming removed 5 bases from V and 1 base from J, with 11 bases in between. The germline gives CDR1 MNHEY, CDR2 SMNVEV (reference sequence). The CDR3 bases are TGTGCCAGCAGTATACACAGGGTCCAAGAGACCCAGTACTTC. Protein: CASSIHRVQETQYF.

The rearrangement uses TRBV4-3 and TRBJ1-6; 7 nucleotides agree with TRBD1. The trim removed 0 bases at V and 10 bases at J, leaving 9 bases unmatched. Per germline, CDR1 LGHNA and CDR2 YSLEER. CDR3 length: 16 residues. The DNA of the CDR3 is TGCGCCAGCAGCCAAGAAGCCACAGGGGCCATCTCACCCCTCCACTTT. Its protein product is CASSQEATGAISPLHF.

V is TRBV5-4 and J is TRBJ2-1, with D possibly matching TRBD2 (6 bases). This CDR3 contains 16 residues. Germline CDR1 SGHNT, CDR2 YYREEE (reference sequence). With 5 bases removed from V and 0 bases from J, the gap between germline ends came to 15 bases. The CDR3 loop reads CASSRRAGNSYNEQFF. The CDR3 DNA is TGTGCCAGCAGTCGTCGCGCGGGAAACTCCTACAATGAGCAGTTCTTC.

The V call is TRBV29-1, the J call TRBJ2-2, with D possibly matching TRBD2 (6 bases). The CDR3 contains 14 residues. Germline lookup yields CDR1 SQVTM and CDR2 ANQGSEA. Deletions cut 1 base from V and 5 bases from J, with 11 bases between. The CDR3 nucleotides read TGCAGCGTTGAAGGGCTCCGGGGGACCGGGGAGCTGTTTTTT. This translates into CSVEGLRGTGELFF.

The V and J genes are TRBV3-1 (or the pseudogene TRBV3-2) and TRBJ1-2; no definite D call. This CDR3 comprises 13 residues. Per the germline V gene, CDR1 is LGHDT and CDR2 is YNNKEL (reference sequence). Trimming removed 0 bases from V and 8 bases from J, with 10 bases in between. In nucleotides, the CDR3 is TGTGCCAGCAGCCAAGAGCCCCTGGGCGGCTACACCTTC. Translated, it gives CASSQEPLGGYTF.

The J gene is TRBJ2-2, the V gene TRBV7-3; 7 bases agree with TRBD1. The CDR3 is made up of 17 amino acids. CDR1 is SGHTA and CDR2 is FQGTGA in the germline V gene. V shed 1 base, J shed 2 bases, and the junction held 7 bases outside the gene matches. CDR3 in amino acids: CASSLRLTGFNTGELFF. CDR3 DNA sequence: TGTGCCAGCAGCTTAAGGCTGACAGGGTTCAACACCGGGGAGCTGTTTTTT.

The gene calls are TRBV4-1 and TRBJ2-2; 11 bases match TRBD2. The CDR3 extends over 16 amino acids. Germline-derived CDR1 and CDR2 are MGHRA and YSYEKL. Trimming removed 4 bases from V and 6 bases from J; junction bases left unmatched: 7. The DNA for the CDR3 is TGCGCCAGCAGCCTTGGACTAGCGGGTAGATCCGGGGAGCTGTTTTTT. Its protein is CASSLGLAGRSGELFF.

About this clone: One end of the junction fails to match germline, which may point to a read error. The V gene is TRBV7-7, the J gene TRBJ2-5; D gene ambiguous. The CDR3 sequence is 13 residues long. The germline V gene encodes CDR1 SSHAT and CDR2 FNYEAQ (reference sequence). CDR3 DNA: TGTGCTAGCAGCTTACGTACTCAAGAGACCCAGTACTTC. Amino acid sequence: CASSLRTQETQYF.

This chain links TRBV11-2 with TRBJ1-1; D might be TRBD1 (6 bases). V lost 1 base and J 4 bases, leaving 10 bases between the germline ends. CDR1 is SGHAT, CDR2 FQNNGV, per germline. This CDR3 has 14 amino acids. DNA for the CDR3: TGTGCCAGCAGCTTAGCGGGCAGGGGCACTGAAGCTTTCTTT. Its protein is CASSLAGRGTEAFF.

The V gene is TRBV30, the J gene TRBJ1-6, with a weak D call TRBD1 (6 bases). Looked up from germline, CDR1 is GTSNPN and CDR2 is SVGIG (reference sequence). The CDR3 length is 13 residues. With 3 bases removed from V and 15 bases from J, the gap between germline ends came to 18 bases. DNA for the CDR3: TGTGCCTGGAGACCAGTATACAGGGTAATCCTCCACTTT. Translated: CAWRPVYRVILHF.

V usage is TRBV5-5 and J usage is TRBJ1-5; TRBD1 aligns across 7 bases. Germline assignment: CDR1 SGHKS and CDR2 YYEKEE (reference sequence). The V and J ends lost 4 bases and 10 bases, in that order; junction bases with no gene match: 11. CDR3 length: 14 amino acids. CDR3 nucleotides: TGTGCCAGCAGCCAGGCCGCAGGGGGGATTCCCCAGCATTTT. Its protein product is CASSQAAGGIPQHF.

This clone was seen just once. The chain links TRBV10-3 to TRBJ2-2; the match to TRBD2 covers 14 bases. The CDR3 contains 17 residues. The germline V gene has CDR1 ENHRY and CDR2 SYGVKD. After removal of 4 bases from V and 0 bases from J, the junction contained 1 base not matched to a gene. The CDR3 spells CAISAGLAGANTGELFF. Here the CDR3 DNA reads TGTGCCATCAGTGCGGGACTAGCGGGAGCGAACACCGGGGAGCTGTTTTTT.